These 30 T cell receptor beta chains came from one sample sequenced in a study of glioma-infiltrating T cells (dated by TCRdb to the mid-2010s). This sample was sequenced with an Illumina MiSeq. TCR alpha and beta CDR3 regions were amplified with the iRepertoire nested amplicon-rescue multiplex PCR (arm-PCR) platform from RNA. TCRdb reanalyzed the raw reads on its own, using fastp at Q25 for trimming and MiXCR for clone calling, and kept in-frame beta chains. Every entry covers one CDR3 protein and lists the most common genes and DNA from its rows. Here the sample has approximately 100,000 distinct CDR3 sequences; 20% to 25% occur a single time. 35% of the sample is in the top ten clones. Sample: glioma tissue, nonneoplastic brain tissue, or PBMCs (not recorded which). These receptors all stem from a human donor with low-grade glioma or glioblastoma, undergoing nonglioma brain surgery, or in good health (not recorded which).

At least ten counts were recorded for this clonotype. The V and J genes are TRBV6-2 or TRBV6-3 and TRBJ2-4; 11 positions agree with TRBD2. CDR1 is MNHEY and CDR2 is SVGEGT in the germline V gene. V dropped 5 bases and J dropped 9; count of bases not matched to a gene: 12. The CDR3 consists of 16 residues. The CDR3 DNA reads TGTGCCAGCAGTAAACTACTACTAGCGGGAGAAGTCATTCAGTACTTC. This codes for CASSKLLLAGEVIQYF.

For this clonotype: In this CDR3 the conserved last residue, phenylalanine or tryptophan, is missing, so a read error is likely. V gene TRBV28 combines with J gene TRBJ1-2; D is possibly TRBD1 (5 bases). V shed 8 bases and J shed 4 bases, with 20 bases lying between them. Germline V gives CDR1 MDHEN, CDR2 SYDVKM. This CDR3 comprises 15 residues. The CDR3, as DNA: TGTGCCAGCGGTCCGAGTTTAGGGGTTCGCTATGGCTACACCTTA. Protein: CASGPSLGVRYGYTL.

This clonotype was counted a few times. V gene TRBV7-6 combines with J gene TRBJ2-1, with D tentatively TRBD2 (6 bases). The CDR3 is 15 residues long. Germline V gene data show CDR1 as SGHVS and CDR2 as FNYEAQ. V lost 3 bases and J 0 bases, leaving 9 bases between the germline ends. CDR3 amino acids: CASSFSGGSYNEQFF. In DNA form, the CDR3 reads TGTGCCAGCAGCTTTAGCGGTGGCTCCTACAATGAGCAGTTCTTC.

Many counts were recorded for this clonotype. The rearrangement uses TRBV28 and TRBJ1-1; 8 nucleotides line up with TRBD1. CDR3 length: 15 amino acids. V gave up 0 bases and J gave up 4 bases; unmatched junction bases: 4. Germline values: CDR1 MDHEN, CDR2 SYDVKM. The chain's CDR3 is CASSLWRTGPTEAFF. CDR3 nucleotides: TGTGCCAGCAGTTTATGGAGGACAGGGCCCACTGAAGCTTTCTTT.

This clonotype was counted ten times or more. The chain is built from TRBV6-2 or TRBV6-3 and TRBJ2-2, with TRBD2 identical over 9 bases. The CDR3 extends over 16 amino acids. Germline values: CDR1 MNHEY, CDR2 SVGEGT. Trimming removed 0 bases from V and 5 bases from J; junction bases left unmatched: 4. The CDR3 region has the DNA TGTGCCAGCAGTTACTCCCTAGCGGGGAGGACCGGGGAGCTGTTTTTT. It codes for CASSYSLAGRTGELFF.

In this sample, this clonotype turned up many times. In DNA, the CDR3 is TGTGCCAGCAGTTACAGCGGGACCACAGATACGCAGTATTTT. This translates into CASSYSGTTDTQYF. V and J are TRBV6-1 and TRBJ2-3; 7 bases fit TRBD2. Germline loops: CDR1 MNHNS, CDR2 SASEGT. The junction had 4 bases not matched to a gene; V was cut back by 5 bases and J by 2 bases. The CDR3 length is 14 residues.

Many counts were recorded for this clonotype. The chain links TRBV12-3 or TRBV12-4 to TRBJ2-2, with D possibly matching TRBD2 (5 bases). This CDR3 spans 14 amino acids. With 8 bases removed from V and 0 bases from J, the gap between germline ends came to 10 bases. CDR3 bases: TGTGCCAGCGACCGGGGTCCGAACACCGGGGAGCTGTTTTTT. This encodes CASDRGPNTGELFF.

This clonotype was found many times. The chain combines TRBV12-5 with TRBJ2-5; 10 bases map to TRBD1. With 1 base clipped from V and 4 bases from J, the junction kept 3 bases outside the gene matches. Germline lookup yields CDR1 LGHNT and CDR2 FRNRAP. The CDR3 totals 15 residues. CDR3 residues: CASGLGDRGRETQYF. CDR3 coding DNA: TGTGCTAGTGGTTTGGGGGACAGGGGACGAGAGACCCAGTACTTC.

This clonotype was counted at least ten times. The CDR3 DNA sequence: TGTGCCAGCAGCGACGGGGTAGCGGGGACATTCAATGAGCAGTTCTTC. Translation: CASSDGVAGTFNEQFF. The rearrangement uses TRBV5-8 and TRBJ2-1; 8 positions agree with TRBD2. The V segment lost 4 bases and the J segment 6 bases; nucleotides outside the gene matches: 12. The CDR3 length is 16 residues. Per germline, CDR1 SGHTS and CDR2 YDEGEE.

The rearrangement links TRBV29-1 to TRBJ2-5; TRBD2 agrees at 12 bases. The CDR3 is made up of 15 amino acids. Germline V lookup: CDR1 SQVTM, CDR2 ANQGSEA. The junction had 4 bases not matched to a gene; V was cut back by 0 bases and J by 5 bases. The CDR3 region is CSVEDPSGRVETQYF. The DNA of the CDR3 is TGCAGCGTTGAAGATCCTAGCGGGAGGGTGGAGACCCAGTACTTC.

This clonotype was seen repeatedly, ten times or more. This rearrangement joins TRBV7-2 to TRBJ1-3; 7 nucleotides match TRBD1. The CDR3 is 14 amino acids. With 5 bases clipped from V and 4 bases from J, the junction kept 5 bases outside the gene matches. Germline CDR1 and CDR2: SGHTA and FQGNSA. The CDR3: CASSRQGSGNTIYF. The CDR3 DNA reads TGTGCCAGCAGCCGACAGGGCTCCGGAAACACCATATATTTT.

Of note for this clonotype: This may be a read error: a much more frequent sequence differs by one nucleotide. J is TRBJ2-7 and V is TRBV12-5; 7 bases match TRBD2. V dropped 6 bases and J dropped 2; count of bases not matched to a gene: 7. In germline, CDR1 is LGHNT, CDR2 FRNRAP. The length of the CDR3 is 14 residues. CDR3: CASGPGGGTYEQYF. The CDR3 bases are TGTGCTAGTGGCCCCGGGGGAGGGACCTACGAGCAGTACTTC.

CDR3 loop: CASSVVDWPETDTQYF. For the CDR3, the DNA is TGTGCCAGCAGCGTAGTGGACTGGCCTGAGACAGATACGCAGTATTTT. The rearrangement joins TRBV9 to TRBJ2-3, with D perhaps TRBD2 (5 bases). Trimming pared 0 bases from V and 3 bases from J, leaving 14 bases between. The CDR3 totals 16 residues. The germline V gene has CDR1 SGDLS and CDR2 YYNGEE. Full variable domain (remainder filled in from reference TRBV9 and TRBJ2-3): DSGVTQTPKHLITATGQRVTLRCSPRSGDLSVYWYQQSLDQGLQFLIQYYNGEERAKGNILERFSAQQFPDLHSELNLSSLELGDSALYFCASSVVDWPETDTQYFGPGTRLTVL.

This clonotype was counted many times. The chain is built from TRBV20-1 and TRBJ1-1; TRBD1 matches 10 bases. The CDR3 covers 13 residues. The V gene's germline CDR1 is DFQATT and CDR2 SNEGSKA (reference sequence). V gave up 6 bases and J gave up 11 bases; unmatched junction bases: 12. Here the CDR3 DNA reads TGCAGTGCCCCTACGGACAGGGGGGATTCGGCTTTCTTT. This translates into CSAPTDRGDSAFF.

At least ten counts were recorded for this clonotype. The chain is built from TRBV7-2 and TRBJ1-2; D remains unclear. Germline CDR1 is SGHTA and CDR2 is FQGNSA. CDR3 length: 14 amino acids. Trimming pared 2 bases from V and 5 bases from J, leaving 12 bases between. CDR3: CASSLYRAEYGYTF. The CDR3 nucleotides are TGTGCCAGCAGCTTATACCGGGCCGAATATGGCTACACCTTC.

As regards this clonotype: This may come from a read error, since a much larger clone is one base off. The CDR3 reads CASSPDPSSNEQYF. The CDR3 region has the DNA TGTGCCAGCAGCCCGGACCCTAGCTCCAACGAGCAGTACTTC. The chain employs TRBV4-2 and TRBJ2-7, with D possibly matching TRBD2 (5 bases). Germline V CDR1 and CDR2: LGHNA, YNFKEQ. The CDR3 is made up of 14 amino acids.

This clonotype was counted only a few times. The CDR3 spells CASSLLAGPRNEQFF. As DNA, the CDR3 is TGTGCCAGCAGTTTACTAGCGGGCCCCCGCAATGAGCAGTTCTTC. The chain links TRBV12-3 or TRBV12-4 to TRBJ2-1; 8 positions agree with TRBD2. Unmatched junction bases numbered 6, after V lost 2 bases and J lost 6 bases. The CDR3 has 15 amino acids.

This clonotype was seen a few times. The chain is built from TRBV5-5 and TRBJ2-1, with TRBD1 identical over 7 bases. Losses at the gene ends were 0 bases for V and 5 bases for J; bases not matched to a gene: 5. The CDR3 has 15 amino acids. The germline gives CDR1 SGHKS, CDR2 YYEKEE (reference sequence). CDR3 loop: CASSLEMGQNNEQFF. For the CDR3, the DNA is TGTGCCAGCAGCTTGGAAATGGGACAGAACAATGAGCAGTTCTTC.

The chain has TRBV5-1 and TRBJ2-5; 8 bases map to TRBD2. The CDR3 totals 16 residues. CDR1 and CDR2 from the germline V gene are SGHRS and YFSETQ. V shed 3 bases and J 3 bases; nucleotides not matched to a gene: 10. CDR3 sequence (DNA): TGCGCCAGCAGCTCCGGGGGGGCCAACAGGGAAGAGACCCAGTACTTC. Translated: CASSSGGANREETQYF. Variable domain in full (rest from reference TRBV5-1 and TRBJ2-5): KAGVTQTPRYLIKTRGQQVTLSCSPISGHRSVSWYQQTPGQGLQFLFEYFSETQRNKGNFPGRFSGRQFSNSRSEMNVSTLELGDSALYLCASSSGGANREETQYFGPGTRLLVL.

This clonotype showed up many times. This chain uses TRBV18 with TRBJ1-3, with TRBD1 matching 7 bases. Germline V gene data show CDR1 as KGHSH and CDR2 as LQKENI. V shed 0 bases, J shed 2 bases, and the junction held 1 base outside the gene matches. The CDR3 length is 15 residues. The CDR3: CASSPPGTAGNTIYF. DNA of the CDR3: TGTGCCAGCTCACCACCAGGGACAGCTGGAAACACCATATATTTT.

This clonotype was detected many times. The CDR3 sequence: CSARDVGRAVPTEQFF. The CDR3, as DNA: TGCAGTGCTAGAGATGTCGGGAGGGCCGTTCCCACTGAGCAGTTCTTC. The chain combines TRBV20-1 with TRBJ2-1; TRBD2 matches at 8 bases. The CDR3 runs to 16 residues. Germline values: CDR1 DFQATT, CDR2 SNEGSKA (reference sequence). With V trimmed by 0 bases and J by 9 bases, 13 bases remained unmatched.

On this clonotype: This may be a read error: a much more frequent sequence differs by one nucleotide. V usage is TRBV19 and J usage is TRBJ2-2, with D tentatively TRBD2 (5 bases). This CDR3 is 13 amino acids long. CDR1 and CDR2 (germline): LNHDA, SQIVND (reference sequence). CDR3 sequence (DNA): TGTGCCAGTAGTAACATAGGGCGCGGGCAGCTGTTTTTT. It encodes CASSNIGRGQLFF.

The chain joins TRBV4-1 to TRBJ2-7; 7 bases fit TRBD1. Germline CDR1 reads MGHRA; CDR2 reads YSYEKL. The CDR3 has 15 amino acids. V shed 0 bases, J shed 2 bases, and the junction held 4 bases outside the gene matches. Here the CDR3 reads CASSQERQGPYEQYF. DNA for the CDR3: TGCGCCAGCAGCCAAGAAAGACAGGGTCCCTACGAGCAGTACTTC.

This clonotype has at least ten counts. V and J are TRBV7-3 and TRBJ2-3; 7 bases line up with TRBD1. After removal of 5 bases from V and 0 bases from J, the junction contained 17 bases not matched to a gene. CDR1 SGHTA and CDR2 FQGTGA come from the germline V gene. The CDR3 contains 19 residues. The CDR3 region has the DNA TGTGCCAGCAGCCTTGCGACAGGGCCCAAATCCACTAGCACAGATACGCAGTATTTT. Protein sequence: CASSLATGPKSTSTDTQYF.

The rearrangement joins TRBV7-9 to TRBJ2-5, with a weak D call TRBD2 (5 bases). CDR1 is SEHNR and CDR2 is FQNEAQ in the germline V gene (reference sequence). Trimming took 5 bases from V and 7 from J, leaving 11 bases between them. The CDR3 sequence is 12 residues long. The CDR3: CASSPLEGTQYF. The DNA for the CDR3 is TGTGCCAGCAGCCCCCTAGAGGGGACCCAGTACTTC. The full variable domain, completed using reference TRBV7-9 and TRBJ2-5, is DTGVSQNPRHKITKRGQNVTFRCDPISEHNRLYWYRQTLGQGPEFLTYFQNEAQLEKSRLLSDRFSAERPKGSFSTLEIQRTEQGDSAMYLCASSPLEGTQYFGPGTRLLVL.

This clonotype was seen many times. The chain uses TRBV20-1 and TRBJ1-2; no definite D call. Trimming took off 3 bases at V and 0 bases at J, with 2 bases between the two ends. The CDR3 runs to 11 residues. Germline V gene data show CDR1 as DFQATT and CDR2 as SNEGSKA (reference sequence). The CDR3 protein is CSASTNYGYTF. DNA for the CDR3: TGCAGTGCTAGCACTAACTATGGCTACACCTTC.

This clonotype was seen ten or more times. The chain combines TRBV6-1 with TRBJ2-1; 7 nucleotides agree with TRBD2. Losses at the gene ends were 5 bases for V and 6 bases for J; bases not matched to a gene: 4. The CDR3 extends over 13 amino acids. From germline, CDR1 is MNHNS and CDR2 SASEGT. This CDR3 is CASSFPGGNEQFF. In DNA, the CDR3 is TGTGCCAGCAGTTTCCCGGGAGGCAATGAGCAGTTCTTC.

The CDR3 nucleotides are TGTGCCAGCAGCCCAGGGGACCGCTGGACGCTTCTATTATCTGGAAACACCATATATTTT. Its protein product is CASSPGDRWTLLLSGNTIYF. The rearrangement joins TRBV4-2 to TRBJ1-3; tentatively, D is TRBD1 (6 bases). Germline V gene sequence: CDR1 LGHNA, CDR2 YNFKEQ. CDR3 length: 20 residues. The V end was cut by 4 bases, the J end by 1 base, with 26 bases between.

The V call is TRBV6-5, the J call TRBJ1-2, with D tentatively TRBD1 (5 bases). This CDR3 has 11 residues. V lost 9 bases and J lost 5, with 10 bases in between. Germline V CDR1 and CDR2: MNHEY, SVGAGI. CDR3: CASGTAYGYTF. CDR3 in DNA: TGTGCCAGTGGGACGGCGTATGGCTACACCTTC.

This clonotype was counted many times. The chain joins TRBV29-1 to TRBJ2-3; 10 positions agree with TRBD2. The CDR3 runs 16 residues. Germline V gene lookup returns CDR1 SQVTM and CDR2 ANQGSEA. Trimming took 6 bases from V and 4 from J; bases not matched to a gene: 13. Written as DNA, the CDR3 is TGCAGCGTACACCGGACTAGCGGCCGTCGGGCAGATACGCAGTATTTT. This gives the protein CSVHRTSGRRADTQYF.